A selection of T cell receptor beta chains follows, all from one sample in a study of cytomegalovirus exposure and HLA in healthy donors. The protocol was immunoSEQ multiplex PCR, while the TCRdb copy is restricted to in-frame clones and leaves out a portion. In the table there are under 400,000 clones, roughly 88% of which are singletons. Sequencing was carried out using PBMCs. These receptor sequences come from a woman aged 18-29 years in good health and CMV-seronegative. The CDR3 runs from the conserved cysteine through the conserved F or W.

j_call v_call cdr3_aa
TRBJ2-1 TRBV13 CASSLEQALEQFF
TRBJ2-1 TRBV7-9 CASSLQLDPEQFF
TRBJ2-3 TRBV11-2 CASSWGPSSTDTQYF
TRBJ1-5 TRBV4-1 CASSPRDTENQPQHF
TRBJ1-2 TRBV4-1 CASSQDFSRGGYGYTF
TRBJ2-1 TRBV6-1 CASKNRLAGFGEQFF
TRBJ1-6 TRBV27 CASSFDRGRTPLHF
TRBJ2-1 TRBV25-1 CASSEYGLAGGSDEQFF
TRBJ2-7 TRBV18 CASSPRGGGPYEQYF
TRBJ2-1 TRBV27 CASSYPGGEQFF
TRBJ2-2 TRBV10-1 CASSALGRAGELFF
TRBJ2-5 TRBV7-9 CASSLWSGLTETQYF
TRBJ2-7 TRBV7-6 CASAPLRQGPEQYF
TRBJ1-2 TRBV10-2 CASSESRTGAFGYTF
TRBJ2-1 TRBV29-1 CSVAFDGRGGNEQFF
TRBJ2-5 TRBV28 CASSLVYQETQYF
TRBJ2-7 TRBV19 CASRTSGSSYEQYF
TRBJ2-5 TRBV5-1 CASSLRETQYF
TRBJ1-1 TRBV4-2 CASIAGRMNTEAFF
TRBJ2-5 TRBV4-1 CASSQTPGTSVIETQYF
TRBJ1-5 TRBV27 CASARRGNQPQHF
TRBJ2-7 TRBV10-2 CASSPTGGEQYF
TRBJ2-3 TRBV7-9 CASSLAGEWDTQYF
TRBJ1-6 TRBV18 CASSWDSNSPLHF
TRBJ1-5 TRBV7-6 CASSSQLNQPQHF
TRBJ1-5 TRBV6-5 CASSLTGAADQPQHF
TRBJ2-7 TRBV10-3 CAISEEGAYYYEQYF
TRBJ2-5 TRBV4-1 CASSQDPSHQETQYF
TRBJ2-7 TRBV28 CASSLARGLTYEQYF
TRBJ1-2 TRBV5-1 CASSRRQGASNYGYTF
TRBJ2-1 TRBV2 CASSDSAGLYNEQFF
TRBJ1-1 TRBV18 CASSPHAGTNTEAFF
TRBJ1-1 TRBV2 CASSVSRGLVNTEAFF
TRBJ2-1 TRBV6-5 CASSYSDRGGFNEQFF
TRBJ2-3 TRBV5-4 CASSRKAVSGGDTQYF
TRBJ1-5 TRBV2 CASQGQGLQNQPQHF
TRBJ1-4 TRBV4-1 CASSRVPNEKLFF
TRBJ1-2 TRBV28 CASSGGGYGYTF
TRBJ2-5 TRBV27 CASSFYRGLETQYF